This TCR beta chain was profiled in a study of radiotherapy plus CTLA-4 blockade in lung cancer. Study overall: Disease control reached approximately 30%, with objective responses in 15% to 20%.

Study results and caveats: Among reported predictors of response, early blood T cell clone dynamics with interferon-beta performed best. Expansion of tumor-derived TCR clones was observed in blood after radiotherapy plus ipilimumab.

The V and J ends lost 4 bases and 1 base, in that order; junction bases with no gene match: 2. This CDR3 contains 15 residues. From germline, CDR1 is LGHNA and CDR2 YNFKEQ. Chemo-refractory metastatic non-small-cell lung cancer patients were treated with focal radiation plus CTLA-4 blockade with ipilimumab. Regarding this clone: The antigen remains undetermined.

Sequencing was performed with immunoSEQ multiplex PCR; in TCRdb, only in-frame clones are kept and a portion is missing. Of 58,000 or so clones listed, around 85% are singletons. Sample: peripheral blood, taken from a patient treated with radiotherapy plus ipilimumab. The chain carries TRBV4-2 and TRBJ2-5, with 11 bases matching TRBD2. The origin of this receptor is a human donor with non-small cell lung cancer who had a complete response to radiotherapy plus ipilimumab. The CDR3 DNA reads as TGTGCCAGCAGCCTTGGGACTAGCGGCCAAGAGACCCAGTACTTC. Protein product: CASSLGTSGQETQYF.